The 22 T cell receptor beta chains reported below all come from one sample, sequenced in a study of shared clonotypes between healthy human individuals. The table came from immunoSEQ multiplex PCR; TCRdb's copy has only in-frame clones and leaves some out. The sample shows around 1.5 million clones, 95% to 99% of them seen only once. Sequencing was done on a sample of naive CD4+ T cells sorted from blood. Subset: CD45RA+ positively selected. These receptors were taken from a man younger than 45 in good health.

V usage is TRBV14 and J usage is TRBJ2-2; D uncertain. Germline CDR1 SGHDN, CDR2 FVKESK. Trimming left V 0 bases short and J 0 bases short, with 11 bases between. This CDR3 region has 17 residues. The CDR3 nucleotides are TGTGCCAGCAGCCAAGAGTGGGGAAGGTCGAACACCGGGGAGCTGTTTTTT. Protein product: CASSQEWGRSNTGELFF.

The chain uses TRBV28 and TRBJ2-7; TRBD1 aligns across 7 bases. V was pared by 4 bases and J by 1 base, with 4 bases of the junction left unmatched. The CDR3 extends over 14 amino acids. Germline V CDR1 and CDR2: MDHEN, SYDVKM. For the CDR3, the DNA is TGTGCCAGCAGTTGGGCAGGGGGATCCTACGAGCAGTACTTC. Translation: CASSWAGGSYEQYF. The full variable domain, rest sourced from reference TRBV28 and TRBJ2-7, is DVKVTQSSRYLVKRTGEKVFLECVQDMDHENMFWYRQDPGLGLRLIYFSYDVKMKEKGDIPEGYSVSREKKERFSLILESASTNQTSMYLCASSWAGGSYEQYFGPGTRLTVT.

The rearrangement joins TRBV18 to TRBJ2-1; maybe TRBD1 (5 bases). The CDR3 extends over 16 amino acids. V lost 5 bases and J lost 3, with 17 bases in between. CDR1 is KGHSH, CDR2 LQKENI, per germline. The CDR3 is CASSVQAGPHYNEQFF. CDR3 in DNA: TGTGCCAGCTCAGTACAGGCTGGTCCCCACTACAATGAGCAGTTCTTC.

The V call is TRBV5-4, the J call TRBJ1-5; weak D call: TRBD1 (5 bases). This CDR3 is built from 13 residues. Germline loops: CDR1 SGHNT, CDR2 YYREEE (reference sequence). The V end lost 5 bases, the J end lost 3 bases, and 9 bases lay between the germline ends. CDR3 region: CASSPGVNQPQHF. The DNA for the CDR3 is TGTGCCAGCAGTCCGGGGGTCAATCAGCCCCAGCATTTT.

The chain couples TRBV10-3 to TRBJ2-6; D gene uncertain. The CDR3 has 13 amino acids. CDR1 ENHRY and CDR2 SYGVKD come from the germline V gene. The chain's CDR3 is CASTGTGANVLTF. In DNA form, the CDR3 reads TGTGCTTCAACTGGGACTGGGGCCAACGTCCTGACTTTC.

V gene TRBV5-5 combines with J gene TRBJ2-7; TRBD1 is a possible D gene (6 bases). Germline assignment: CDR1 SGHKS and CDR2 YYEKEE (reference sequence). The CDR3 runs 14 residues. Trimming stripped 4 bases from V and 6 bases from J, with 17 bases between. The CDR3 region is CASSRGHEHPEQYF. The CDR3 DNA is TGTGCCAGCAGCCGGGGACATGAGCATCCCGAGCAGTACTTC. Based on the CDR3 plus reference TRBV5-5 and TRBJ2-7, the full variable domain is DAGVTQSPTHLIKTRGQQVTLRCSPISGHKSVSWYQQVLGQGPQFIFQYYEKEERGRGNFPDRFSARQFPNYSSELNVNALLLGDSALYLCASSRGHEHPEQYFGPGTRLTVT.

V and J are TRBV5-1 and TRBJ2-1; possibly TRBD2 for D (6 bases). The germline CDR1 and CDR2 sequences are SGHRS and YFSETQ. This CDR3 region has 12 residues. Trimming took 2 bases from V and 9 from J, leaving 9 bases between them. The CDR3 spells CASSFPEGEQFF. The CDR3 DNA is TGCGCCAGCAGCTTTCCGGAGGGTGAGCAGTTCTTC.

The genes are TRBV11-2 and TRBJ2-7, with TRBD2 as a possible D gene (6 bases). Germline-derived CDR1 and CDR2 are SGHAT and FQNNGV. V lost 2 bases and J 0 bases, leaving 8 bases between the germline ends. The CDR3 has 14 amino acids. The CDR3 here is CASSLSGGSYEQYF. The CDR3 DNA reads TGTGCCAGCAGCTTATCCGGGGGCTCCTACGAGCAGTACTTC.

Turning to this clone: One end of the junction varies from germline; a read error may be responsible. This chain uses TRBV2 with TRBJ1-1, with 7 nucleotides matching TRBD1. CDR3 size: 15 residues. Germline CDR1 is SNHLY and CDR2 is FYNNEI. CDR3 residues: CARSLGTAFYTEAFF. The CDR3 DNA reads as TGTGCCCGCAGCTTAGGGACAGCCTTCTACACTGAAGCTTTCTTT.

As DNA, the CDR3 is TGTGCCAGCAGCTTAGGGAACAGGGGGCAGGGCTACACCTTC. Translation gives CASSLGNRGQGYTF. The chain recombines TRBV7-2 with TRBJ1-2; TRBD1 matches 9 bases. Germline assignment: CDR1 SGHTA and CDR2 FQGNSA. Unmatched junction bases numbered 5, after V lost 1 base and J lost 8 bases. This CDR3 contains 14 residues.

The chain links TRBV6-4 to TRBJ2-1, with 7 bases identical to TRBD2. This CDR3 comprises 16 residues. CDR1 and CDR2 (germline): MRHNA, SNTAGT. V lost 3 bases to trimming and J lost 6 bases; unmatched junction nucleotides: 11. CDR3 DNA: TGTGCCAGCAGTGAAATGTCCAGCGGGGTTAGCAATGAGCAGTTCTTC. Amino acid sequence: CASSEMSSGVSNEQFF.

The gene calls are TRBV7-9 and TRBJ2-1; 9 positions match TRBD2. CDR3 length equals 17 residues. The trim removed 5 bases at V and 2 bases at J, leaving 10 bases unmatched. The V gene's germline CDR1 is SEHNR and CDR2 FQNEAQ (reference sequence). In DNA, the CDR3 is TGTGCCAGCAGCGTAGGGGGGCTAGCGGGAACCTACAATGAGCAGTTCTTC. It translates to CASSVGGLAGTYNEQFF.

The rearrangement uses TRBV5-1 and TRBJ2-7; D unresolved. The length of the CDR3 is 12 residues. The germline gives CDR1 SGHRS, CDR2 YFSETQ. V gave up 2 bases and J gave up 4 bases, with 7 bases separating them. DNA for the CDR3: TGCGCCAGCAGCTTCGACTTATACGAGCAGTACTTC. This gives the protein CASSFDLYEQYF.

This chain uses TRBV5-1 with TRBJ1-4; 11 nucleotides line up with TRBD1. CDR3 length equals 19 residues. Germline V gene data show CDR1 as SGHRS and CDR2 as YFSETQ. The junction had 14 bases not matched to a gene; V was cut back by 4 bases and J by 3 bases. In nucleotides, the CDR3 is TGCGCCAGCAGCAGGACACCGGGACAGGGGGAGTTATCTAATGAAAAACTGTTTTTT. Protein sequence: CASSRTPGQGELSNEKLFF.

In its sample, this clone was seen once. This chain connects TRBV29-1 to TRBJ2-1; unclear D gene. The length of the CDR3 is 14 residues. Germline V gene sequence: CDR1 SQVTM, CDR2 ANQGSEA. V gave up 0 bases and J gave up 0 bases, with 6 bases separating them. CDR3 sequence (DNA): TGCAGCGTTGAAGAAGCGAGCTCCTACAATGAGCAGTTCTTC. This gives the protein CSVEEASSYNEQFF.

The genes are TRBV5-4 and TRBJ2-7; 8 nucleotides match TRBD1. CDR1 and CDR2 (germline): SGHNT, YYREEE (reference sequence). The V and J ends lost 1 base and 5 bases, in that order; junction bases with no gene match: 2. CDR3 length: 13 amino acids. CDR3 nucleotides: TGTGCCAGCAGCTTGCAGGGGGCGAACGAGCAGTACTTC. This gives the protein CASSLQGANEQYF.

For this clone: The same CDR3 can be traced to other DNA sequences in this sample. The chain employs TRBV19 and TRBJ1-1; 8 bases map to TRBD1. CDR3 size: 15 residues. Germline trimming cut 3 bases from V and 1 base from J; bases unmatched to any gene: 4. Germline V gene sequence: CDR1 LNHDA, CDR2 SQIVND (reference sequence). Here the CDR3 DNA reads TGTGCCAGTAGTATCGTCGGACAGGGGAACACTGAAGCTTTCTTT. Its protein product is CASSIVGQGNTEAFF.

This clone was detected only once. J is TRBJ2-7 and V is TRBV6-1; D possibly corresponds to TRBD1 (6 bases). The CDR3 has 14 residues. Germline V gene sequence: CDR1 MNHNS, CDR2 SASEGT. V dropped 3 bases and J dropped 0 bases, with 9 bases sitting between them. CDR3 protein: CASSERGTSYEQYF. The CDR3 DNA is TGTGCCAGCAGTGAGAGGGGGACCTCCTACGAGCAGTACTTC.

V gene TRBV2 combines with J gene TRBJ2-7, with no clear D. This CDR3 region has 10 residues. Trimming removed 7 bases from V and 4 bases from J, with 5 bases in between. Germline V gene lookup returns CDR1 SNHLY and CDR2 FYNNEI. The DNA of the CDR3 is TGTGCCAGCACCACATACGAGCAGTACTTC. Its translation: CASTTYEQYF. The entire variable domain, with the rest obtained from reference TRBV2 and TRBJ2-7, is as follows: EPEVTQTPSHQVTQMGQEVILRCVPISNHLYFYWYRQILGQKVEFLVSFYNNEISEKSEIFDDQFSVERPDGSNFTLKIRSTKLEDSAMYFCASTTYEQYFGPGTRLTVT.

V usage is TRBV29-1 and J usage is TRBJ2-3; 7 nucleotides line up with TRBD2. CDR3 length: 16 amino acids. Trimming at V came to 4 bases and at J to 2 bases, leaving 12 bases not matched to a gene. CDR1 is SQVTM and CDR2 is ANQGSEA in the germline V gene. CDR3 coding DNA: TGCAGCGTTGGGTGGTTAGCGGGTGCGAACACAGATACGCAGTATTTT. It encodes CSVGWLAGANTDTQYF.

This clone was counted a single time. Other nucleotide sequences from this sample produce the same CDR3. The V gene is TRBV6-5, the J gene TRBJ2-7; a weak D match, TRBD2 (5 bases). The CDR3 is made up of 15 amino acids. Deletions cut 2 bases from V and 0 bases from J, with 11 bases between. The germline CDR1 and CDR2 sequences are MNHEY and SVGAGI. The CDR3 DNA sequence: TGTGCCAGCAGTTACACGGCGGGCGGCTCCTACGAGCAGTACTTC. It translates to CASSYTAGGSYEQYF.

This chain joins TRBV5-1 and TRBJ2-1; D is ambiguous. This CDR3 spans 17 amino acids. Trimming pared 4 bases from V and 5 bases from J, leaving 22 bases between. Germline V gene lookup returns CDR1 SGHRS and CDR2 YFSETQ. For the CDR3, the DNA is TGCGCCAGCAGCCGCCTGCGTCCCGATCCCTTCAACAATGAGCAGTTCTTC. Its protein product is CASSRLRPDPFNNEQFF.